This T cell receptor beta chain came from a study of T cells expressing NK-cell markers. Background on the study: It was sorted CD3+CD56-NKG2C+, CD3+CD56+NKG2C- and CD3+CD56+NKG2C+ T cells that provided the TCR beta repertoires.

Details on this clonotype: As yet, its antigen is unknown.

Findings and caveats of the study: Roughly 6 donors showed dominant NKG2C+ clonotypes comprising about 1.0-7.5% of their CD8+ T cells.

The CDR3 loop spans 14 amino acids. Looked up from germline, CDR1 is DFQATT and CDR2 is SNEGSKA (reference sequence). cDNA encoding TCR beta was synthesized via 5'RACE template switching incorporating UMIs. TCRdb reanalyzed the 5' RACE reads and collapses them to one entry per CDR3 protein, without DNA. The sample table includes about 21,000 distinct CDR3 sequences. V usage is TRBV20-1 and J usage is TRBJ2-7; the TCRdb D gene call, TRBD1, has no DNA to confirm it. The sample taken for sequencing was blood T cells: a sorted CD56 or NKG2C T cell subset, CD4+ or CD8+ T cells, or bulk PBMC T cells (not recorded which). The sequence derives from a man aged 18 to 69 in good health. The CDR3 sequence: CSASPGGWSYEQYF.